These T cell receptor beta chains were read from a single sample in a study of cytomegalovirus exposure and HLA in healthy donors. Method: immunoSEQ multiplex PCR; TCRdb's copy keeps in-frame clones and lacks some. The table shows roughly 350,000 clones, with roughly 85% occurring only once. Sequencing input: PBMCs. The source of these receptors is a young woman in good health and CMV-seronegative. Both conserved end residues are part of each CDR3. D genes are given only for firm matches. Clone size, where shown, is once, few, many, or a class for clones that have expanded.

CDR3 protein: CASSSPTGQETQYF
CDR3 DNA: TGTGCCAGCAGCTCACCGACAGGGCAAGAGACCCAGTACTTC
clone size: NA
J gene: TRBJ2-5
D gene: TRBD1
V gene: TRBV11-3

CDR3 protein: CASSQSTGESNQPQHF
CDR3 DNA: TGTGCCAGCAGCCAATCGACAGGGGAAAGCAATCAGCCCCAGCATTTT
clone size: NA
J gene: TRBJ1-5
D gene: TRBD1
V gene: TRBV4-2

CDR3 protein: CATNRGMDTGELFF
CDR3 DNA: TGTGCCACCAACAGGGGTATGGACACCGGGGAGCTGTTTTTT
clone size: NA
J gene: TRBJ2-2
D gene: TRBD1
V gene: TRBV6-5

CDR3 protein: CASSTTGTGNNEQFF
CDR3 DNA: TGTGCCAGCAGTACCACTGGGACAGGGAACAATGAGCAGTTCTTC
clone size: once
J gene: TRBJ2-1
D gene: TRBD1
V gene: TRBV6-5

CDR3 protein: CASSERRSSGANVLTF
CDR3 DNA: TGTGCCAGCAGTGAAAGGAGGAGCTCTGGGGCCAACGTCCTGACTTTC
clone size: NA
J gene: TRBJ2-6
D gene: NA
V gene: TRBV2

CDR3 protein: CASRDSGTSPYEQYF
CDR3 DNA: TGTGCCAGCAGGGACAGCGGGACTAGCCCTTACGAGCAGTACTTC
clone size: NA
J gene: TRBJ2-7
D gene: TRBD2
V gene: TRBV2

CDR3 protein: CASSLRDRRDTQYF
CDR3 DNA: TGTGCCAGCAGTTTACGCGACAGGAGGGATACGCAGTATTTT
clone size: NA
J gene: TRBJ2-3
D gene: NA
V gene: TRBV27

CDR3 protein: CASSPLAGGDEQFF
CDR3 DNA: TGTGCCAGCAGCCCCCTAGCGGGAGGAGACGAGCAGTTCTTC
clone size: NA
J gene: TRBJ2-1
D gene: TRBD2
V gene: TRBV5-5

CDR3 protein: CASSLGVRERTDTQYF
CDR3 DNA: TGTGCCAGCAGTTTAGGCGTGCGGGAGCGCACAGATACGCAGTATTTT
clone size: NA
J gene: TRBJ2-3
D gene: TRBD2
V gene: TRBV28

CDR3 protein: CASRAGSEQYF
CDR3 DNA: TGTGCCAGCAGGGCCGGGAGCGAGCAGTACTTC
clone size: NA
J gene: TRBJ2-7
D gene: NA
V gene: TRBV5-6

CDR3 protein: CASTASGSSYNEQFF
CDR3 DNA: TGCGCCAGCACCGCTAGCGGGAGCTCCTACAATGAGCAGTTCTTC
clone size: NA
J gene: TRBJ2-1
D gene: TRBD2
V gene: TRBV5-1

CDR3 protein: CASSLVGSGSYNEQFF
CDR3 DNA: TGTGCCAGCAGCTTAGTCGGTAGCGGGAGCTACAATGAGCAGTTCTTC
clone size: NA
J gene: TRBJ2-1
D gene: TRBD2
V gene: TRBV7-2

CDR3 protein: CASGWASGRAYEQYF
CDR3 DNA: TGTGCTAGTGGTTGGGCTAGCGGTCGGGCCTACGAGCAGTACTTC
clone size: NA
J gene: TRBJ2-7
D gene: TRBD2
V gene: TRBV12-5

CDR3 protein: CASSLQGYGYTF
CDR3 DNA: TGTGCCAGCAGCTTGCAGGGATATGGCTACACCTTC
clone size: many
J gene: TRBJ1-2
D gene: NA
V gene: TRBV7-9

CDR3 protein: CATGAGTGNTIYF
CDR3 DNA: TGTGCTACCGGGGCGGGGACTGGAAACACCATATATTTT
clone size: NA
J gene: TRBJ1-3
D gene: NA
V gene: TRBV13

CDR3 protein: CASSPREGDYGYTF
CDR3 DNA: TGTGCCAGCTCACCACGGGAGGGTGACTATGGCTACACCTTC
clone size: NA
J gene: TRBJ1-2
D gene: NA
V gene: TRBV18

CDR3 protein: CASSSLRTGNTIYF
CDR3 DNA: TGTGCCAGCAGCTCCCTAAGAACTGGAAACACCATATATTTT
clone size: few
J gene: TRBJ1-3
D gene: NA
V gene: TRBV11-2

CDR3 protein: CASSLSRGRAHEQYF
CDR3 DNA: TGTGCCAGCAGTTTAAGTCGCGGGAGGGCCCACGAGCAGTACTTC
clone size: NA
J gene: TRBJ2-7
D gene: TRBD2
V gene: TRBV28

CDR3 protein: CASSLAAGAIHEQFF
CDR3 DNA: TGCGCCAGCAGCTTGGCAGCGGGAGCGATCCATGAGCAGTTCTTC
clone size: NA
J gene: TRBJ2-1
D gene: TRBD2
V gene: TRBV5-1

CDR3 protein: CASTGGRGAEQYF
CDR3 DNA: TGTGCCAGCACGGGGGGGCGGGGAGCCGAGCAGTACTTC
clone size: NA
J gene: TRBJ2-7
D gene: TRBD2
V gene: TRBV6-1

CDR3 protein: CAWSTYSGNTIYF
CDR3 DNA: TGTGCCTGGAGTACCTACTCTGGAAACACCATATATTTT
clone size: NA
J gene: TRBJ1-3
D gene: NA
V gene: TRBV30

CDR3 protein: CASSPQGGGPGNEQFF
CDR3 DNA: TGTGCCAGCTCTCCACAAGGGGGAGGGCCGGGAAATGAGCAGTTCTTC
clone size: NA
J gene: TRBJ2-1
D gene: NA
V gene: TRBV18

CDR3 protein: CASSERTGPIGYTF
CDR3 DNA: TGCGCCAGCAGTGAAAGGACAGGGCCTATCGGCTACACCTTC
clone size: NA
J gene: TRBJ1-2
D gene: TRBD1
V gene: TRBV10-2

CDR3 protein: CASSETTGQRVAEQYF
CDR3 DNA: TGCGCCAGCAGCGAAACGACCGGACAGAGGGTAGCCGAGCAGTACTTC
clone size: NA
J gene: TRBJ2-7
D gene: NA
V gene: TRBV4-1

CDR3 protein: CAWSGTADTEAFF
CDR3 DNA: TGTGCCTGGAGTGGGACAGCGGACACTGAAGCTTTCTTT
clone size: NA
J gene: TRBJ1-1
D gene: NA
V gene: TRBV30

CDR3 protein: CASSTLSGTTGEKLFF
CDR3 DNA: TGTGCCAGTAGTACCCTTTCCGGGACAACTGGTGAAAAACTGTTTTTT
clone size: few
J gene: TRBJ1-4
D gene: NA
V gene: TRBV19

CDR3 protein: CASSFRGLASTGELFF
CDR3 DNA: TGTGCCAGCAGCTTTCGCGGTCTAGCTTCCACCGGGGAGCTGTTTTTT
clone size: NA
J gene: TRBJ2-2
D gene: NA
V gene: TRBV7-3

CDR3 protein: CASSQDLASVDTQYF
CDR3 DNA: TGTGCCAGCAGCCAAGATCTGGCTAGCGTAGATACGCAGTATTTT
clone size: NA
J gene: TRBJ2-3
D gene: NA
V gene: TRBV4-2

CDR3 protein: CASSSLSGSYEQYF
CDR3 DNA: TGTGCCAGCTCTTCCCTCTCGGGGTCCTACGAGCAGTACTTC
clone size: NA
J gene: TRBJ2-7
D gene: NA
V gene: TRBV27

CDR3 protein: CASSWGQALNTEAFF
CDR3 DNA: TGTGCCAGCAGCTGGGGGCAGGCCCTGAACACTGAAGCTTTCTTT
clone size: few
J gene: TRBJ1-1
D gene: NA
V gene: TRBV7-9

CDR3 protein: CASSPSGFEAFF
CDR3 DNA: TGTGCCAGCAGTCCCTCAGGCTTCGAAGCTTTCTTT
clone size: NA
J gene: TRBJ1-1
D gene: NA
V gene: TRBV28

CDR3 protein: CASSEAGSAGYTF
CDR3 DNA: TGTGCCAGCAGCGAGGCGGGTTCTGCTGGCTACACCTTC
clone size: NA
J gene: TRBJ1-2
D gene: NA
V gene: TRBV2

CDR3 protein: CSVTKQTGKAAKAFF
CDR3 DNA: TGCAGCGTTACAAAGCAGACAGGGAAGGCGGCCAAAGCTTTCTTT
clone size: NA
J gene: TRBJ1-1
D gene: TRBD1
V gene: TRBV29-1

CDR3 protein: CASSGLAGGINEQFF
CDR3 DNA: TGTGCCAGCAGCGGACTAGCGGGAGGGATCAATGAGCAGTTCTTC
clone size: few
J gene: TRBJ2-1
D gene: TRBD2
V gene: TRBV9

CDR3 protein: CASSRGLQSYEQYF
CDR3 DNA: TGTGCCAGCAGCCGGGGACTCCAATCCTACGAGCAGTACTTC
clone size: NA
J gene: TRBJ2-7
D gene: NA
V gene: TRBV7-8

CDR3 protein: CASRQTPSDGYTF
CDR3 DNA: TGTGCCAGCAGACAAACACCCTCAGATGGCTACACCTTC
clone size: NA
J gene: TRBJ1-2
D gene: NA
V gene: TRBV28

CDR3 protein: CATSRESGIDGYTF
CDR3 DNA: TGTGCCACCAGCAGAGAATCCGGGATCGATGGCTACACCTTC
clone size: NA
J gene: TRBJ1-2
D gene: NA
V gene: TRBV15

CDR3 protein: CASSRDSPASGNTIYF
CDR3 DNA: TGTGCCAGCAGCAGGGACAGTCCAGCCTCTGGAAACACCATATATTTT
clone size: NA
J gene: TRBJ1-3
D gene: TRBD1
V gene: TRBV9

CDR3 protein: CASSSRGGLAPTGELFF
CDR3 DNA: TGTGCCAGCAGCTCCAGGGGTGGACTAGCCCCAACCGGGGAGCTGTTTTTT
clone size: few
J gene: TRBJ2-2
D gene: TRBD2
V gene: TRBV13

CDR3 protein: CASSPGGSQRNYGYTF
CDR3 DNA: TGTGCCAGCAGCCCCGGAGGGTCCCAGCGGAACTATGGCTACACCTTC
clone size: many
J gene: TRBJ1-2
D gene: NA
V gene: TRBV5-4

CDR3 protein: CASTLGGHSYEQYF
CDR3 DNA: TGTGCCAGCACCCTCGGCGGACATAGCTACGAGCAGTACTTC
clone size: NA
J gene: TRBJ2-7
D gene: NA
V gene: TRBV7-6

CDR3 protein: CASSGTTTTGELFF
CDR3 DNA: TGCGCCAGCAGCGGGACAACAACAACCGGGGAGCTGTTTTTT
clone size: NA
J gene: TRBJ2-2
D gene: NA
V gene: TRBV5-1

CDR3 protein: CASSTREYRDHSYEQYF
CDR3 DNA: TGTGCCAGCAGTACCCGAGAGTACAGGGATCACTCCTACGAGCAGTACTTC
clone size: NA
J gene: TRBJ2-7
D gene: NA
V gene: TRBV28

CDR3 protein: CASSRALDSSRETQYF
CDR3 DNA: TGTGCCAGCAGCCGGGCCCTTGACAGTTCCCGAGAGACCCAGTACTTC
clone size: NA
J gene: TRBJ2-5
D gene: NA
V gene: TRBV28

CDR3 protein: CASSWTSSYEQYF
CDR3 DNA: TGCGCCAGCAGCTGGACTAGCTCCTACGAGCAGTACTTC
clone size: once
J gene: TRBJ2-7
D gene: TRBD2
V gene: TRBV5-1

CDR3 protein: CASSKDRGGVYEQFF
CDR3 DNA: TGTGCCAGTAGTAAGGACAGGGGAGGTGTGTATGAGCAGTTCTTC
clone size: NA
J gene: TRBJ2-1
D gene: TRBD1
V gene: TRBV19

CDR3 protein: CASSPKGASNEQFF
CDR3 DNA: TGTGCCAGCAGCCCCAAAGGGGCCAGTAATGAGCAGTTCTTC
clone size: NA
J gene: TRBJ2-1
D gene: NA
V gene: TRBV7-9

CDR3 protein: CASSISGALSYNEQFF
CDR3 DNA: TGTGCCAGCAGCATCTCAGGGGCCCTTTCCTACAATGAGCAGTTCTTC
clone size: NA
J gene: TRBJ2-1
D gene: NA
V gene: TRBV9

CDR3 protein: CASCPQGITGELFF
CDR3 DNA: TGTGCCAGCTGCCCTCAGGGTATTACCGGGGAGCTGTTTTTT
clone size: NA
J gene: TRBJ2-2
D gene: NA
V gene: TRBV21-1

CDR3 protein: CASSLLAGGYEQYF
CDR3 DNA: TGTGCCAGCAGTTTACTAGCGGGAGGCTACGAGCAGTACTTC
clone size: NA
J gene: TRBJ2-7
D gene: TRBD2
V gene: TRBV28

CDR3 protein: CASSVDVGTGWETQYF
CDR3 DNA: TGTGCCAGCAGCGTAGATGTCGGGACAGGGTGGGAGACCCAGTACTTC
clone size: many
J gene: TRBJ2-5
D gene: TRBD1
V gene: TRBV9